One TCR beta chain is described in this entry. In the original workflow: Estimation of nucleated cell counts relied on the amplification of reference gene primers. Data came from immunoSEQ multiplex PCR; TCRdb stores just in-frame clones and leaves some out. That table is the source of V, J and clone size, and D and trimming were worked out from the DNA. Seen here are around 250,000 clones, around 87% observed once, and the top ten hold about 1.5%. The data were obtained in a study of blood T cell repertoires in COVID-19. Study summary: Italy, Spain and the United States were the sources of the convalescent and acute COVID-19 samples.

Donors were grouped by their self-reported clinical history. Germline trimming cut 6 bases from V and 7 bases from J; bases unmatched to any gene: 4. The CDR3 is 12 residues long. Germline values: CDR1 MDHEN, CDR2 SYDVKM. The TCR originated in a woman in her forties or fifties who had recovered from COVID-19. The material sequenced was PBMCs or T cells enriched from blood (not recorded which). V and J are TRBV28 and TRBJ1-2, with 8 positions matching TRBD1. Written as DNA, the CDR3 is TGTGCCAGCAGCACGACAGGGGCTGGCTACACCTTC. Amino acid sequence: CASSTTGAGYTF.